This T cell receptor (beta chain) is from a study of blood T cell repertoires in COVID-19. Study-wide context: Sites across the United States, Italy and Spain contributed samples from acute and convalescent COVID-19. In each case, the material was cDNA or gDNA derived from T cells, B-cell-depleted T cells, or PBMCs.

Source study methods: Nucleated cell number was recorded as an estimate derived from reference gene primer amplification. The repertoire was sequenced with immunoSEQ multiplex PCR; TCRdb's copy has only in-frame clones and lacks some. The V and J calls and clone size were taken over from that table, and D and trimming were inferred from the DNA. There are about 220,000 clones in the sample; 80% occur only once, and over 10% lies in the top ten. The CDR3 runs 16 residues. CDR1 and CDR2 from the germline V gene are ENHRY and SYGVKD. Trimming shortened V by 5 bases and J by 5 bases, and 21 bases separated the two germline ends.

The genes are TRBV10-3 and TRBJ2-5; D may be TRBD1 (6 bases). Sequenced: peripheral blood. The TCR was taken from a human donor in a cohort sampled during active COVID-19. This CDR3 reads CAISSPGQLGKETQYF. The CDR3 DNA is TGTGCCATCAGTAGCCCGGGACAATTGGGTAAGGAGACCCAGTACTTC.